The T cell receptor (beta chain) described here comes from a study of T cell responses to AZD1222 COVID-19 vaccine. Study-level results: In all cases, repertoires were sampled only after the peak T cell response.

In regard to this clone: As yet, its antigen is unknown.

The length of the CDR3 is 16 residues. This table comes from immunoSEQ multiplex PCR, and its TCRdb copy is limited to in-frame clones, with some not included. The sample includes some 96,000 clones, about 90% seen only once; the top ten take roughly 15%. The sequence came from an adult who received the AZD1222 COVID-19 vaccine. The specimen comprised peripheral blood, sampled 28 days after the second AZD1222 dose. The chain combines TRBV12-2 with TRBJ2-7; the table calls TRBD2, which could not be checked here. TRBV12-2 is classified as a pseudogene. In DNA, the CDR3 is TGTGCAAGTCTCGAAGGGAAAGGAGGGGCCCCCTACGAGCAGTACTTC. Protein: CASLEGKGGAPYEQYF.